The source of this T cell receptor (beta chain) is a study of shared clonotypes between healthy human individuals. Study findings and constraints: Even with large depth, rarefaction showed that sorted-subset sequencing was incomplete.

Into CD45RA+ naive and CD45RA-negative memory subsets, the CD4+ cells were split. The CDR3 is made up of 14 amino acids. V lost 4 bases and J 2 bases, leaving 13 bases between the germline ends. Germline values: CDR1 SGHDT, CDR2 YYEEEE. Repertoires were generated with immunoSEQ multiplex PCR, while TCRdb's copy carries only in-frame clones and drops some. The sample consists of 700,000 or so clones, roughly 70% of them appearing once. Note on this clone: The target antigen is unknown.

This receptor was taken from a young woman in good health. The chain couples TRBV5-6 to TRBJ2-7; D call uncertain. The sequenced material came from memory CD4+ T cells sorted from blood. Subset defined: CD45RA-negative fraction. In DNA form, the CDR3 reads TGTGCCAGCAGCCCGTACGACGGGCCCTACGAGCAGTACTTC. It specifies CASSPYDGPYEQYF.